One T cell receptor beta chain is described in this entry. A read error may account for a junction end that differs from germline. Only in-frame clones appear in the TCRdb table, and some are missing; sequencing was by immunoSEQ multiplex PCR. The sample has fewer than 350,000 clones, around 90% seen once; the top ten hold around 2%. This CDR3 has 17 residues. Per germline, CDR1 SGHRS and CDR2 YFSETQ. The source of the sample is a study of blood T cell repertoires in COVID-19. Study overall: Cohort 3 recovered donors had two negative PCRs, clearance, or symptom resolution. PBMCs, B-cell-depleted T cells, or T cells provided the cDNA or gDNA that made up the material.

Membership in each cohort depended on participant-reported clinical history. The TCR was taken from an older woman in a cohort exposed to, infected with or recovered from COVID-19 (not recorded which). The chain uses TRBV5-1 and TRBJ1-1, with D possibly being TRBD1 (6 bases). Source material: PBMCs or T cells enriched from blood (not recorded which). DNA of the CDR3: TGCGCCAGCAGCTTGGCCCCAGAGGGGGGGATGAACGCTGAAGCTTTCTTT. It encodes CASSLAPEGGMNAEAFF.